Listed below are T cell receptor beta chains from one sample, sequenced in a study of metastatic and nonmetastatic thyroid tumors. TCRdb re-called clones via MiXCR from the PCR reads. The table records 39,000 or so clones, 15% to 20% of them present only once. Sequenced: blood. The source is a female donor with papillary thyroid cancer or a benign thyroid nodule (not recorded which). Some clones in this sample may be carry-over from other donors' samples. The CDR3 runs from the conserved cysteine through the conserved F or W. Fields, in order: V gene, D gene, clone size, J gene, CDR3 DNA, CDR3 protein. The D gene is left open where the match is weak. The size field is filled for only some rows; it gives once, few, many or a size class.

TRBV6-2/TRBV6-3	TRBD1	many	TRBJ2-3	TGTGCCAGCAGTTGGACAGGGGGCGCGACAGATACGCAGTATTTT	CASSWTGGATDTQYF
TRBV6-4	.	few	TRBJ2-1	TGTGCCAGCAGTACTGAGGGAGGATCATACAATGAGGAGTTCTTC	CASSTEGGSYNEEFF
TRBV28	.	.	TRBJ2-2	TGTGCCAGCAGTTTATCAGAATTTATCCCCGGAAGGATGAAAACCGGGGAGCTGTTTTTT	CASSLSEFIPGRMKTGELFF
TRBV20-1	.	many	TRBJ2-1	TGCAGTGCCAGGTCTCTCGCTAGCCATGAGCAGTTCTTC	CSARSLASHEQFF
TRBV7-2	.	.	TRBJ2-1	TGTGCCAGCAGCTCGAACCGGGAAAAGGAGGTCTTC	CASSSNREKEVF
TRBV20-1	.	many	TRBJ1-1	TGCAGTGCTAGCTTCGGTAACACTGAAGCTTTCTTT	CSASFGNTEAFF
TRBV3-1	.	many	TRBJ2-7	TGTGCCAGCAGCCAAGAAGTACGGGCGTCCTACGAGCAGTACTTC	CASSQEVRASYEQYF
TRBV6-2/TRBV6-3	TRBD1	many	TRBJ1-4	TGTGCCAGCAGTCAAACCACCGGGACAGGGTATGAAAAACTGTTTTTT	CASSQTTGTGYEKLFF
TRBV20-1	.	many	TRBJ2-1	TGCAGTGCTAGGCCCACAGGGTACAATGAGCAGTTCTTC	CSARPTGYNEQFF
TRBV5-8	.	many	TRBJ2-2	TGTGCCAGCAGCCCGGAGTTGGGGAACACCGGGGAGCTGTTTTTT	CASSPELGNTGELFF
TRBV28	.	few	TRBJ1-5	TGTGCCAGCAGTTTATGGAACGGGGGGAATCAGCCCAAGCATTTT	CASSLWNGGNQPKHF
TRBV20-1	.	once	TRBJ2-1	TGCAGTGCTAGTTTGGGGATAACACTGGCGCAGTTCTTC	CSASLGITLAQFF
TRBV4-3	TRBD2	many	TRBJ2-1	TGCGCCAGCAGCCAAGGGACTAGCGGGAGGGGCCAGCAGTTCTTC	CASSQGTSGRGQQFF
TRBV5-1	.	many	TRBJ1-5	TGCGCCAGCAGCACCGGGCATAGCAATCAGCCCCAGCATTTT	CASSTGHSNQPQHF
TRBV5-8	TRBD2	many	TRBJ2-5	TGTGCCAGCAGCTTCGGGACTAGCGGGGGCCAAGAGACCCAGTACTTC	CASSFGTSGGQETQYF
TRBV2	.	many	TRBJ1-1	TGTGCCAGCAGTGAGGATATGGACGACACTGAAGCTTTCTTT	CASSEDMDDTEAFF
TRBV28	.	many	TRBJ2-2	TGTGCCAGCAGTTTTCACGGGGCGGAGGGGGGGGAGCTGTTTTTT	CASSFHGAEGGELFF
TRBV5-6	TRBD2	many	TRBJ2-3	TGTGCCAGCAGCTCCGGGAGTAGCGGGAGATACACAGATACGCAGTATTTT	CASSSGSSGRYTDTQYF
TRBV9	.	.	TRBJ1-4	TGTGCCAGCAGCGAACATGCGGGTGAAAAACTGTTTTTT	CASSEHAGEKLFF
TRBV7-3	.	many	TRBJ1-1	TGTGCCAGCAGCTTAAGTGTGAACACTGAAGCTTTCTTT	CASSLSVNTEAFF
TRBV6-5	.	few	TRBJ2-7	TGTGCCAGCAGTTCCGAGCGATGCTACGAGCAGTACTTC	CASSSERCYEQYF
TRBV9	TRBD1	many	TRBJ2-5	TGTGCCAGCAGCACCTTTGAGGGACAGGGGGAGGCCCAGTACTTC	CASSTFEGQGEAQYF
TRBV14	.	many	TRBJ2-1	TGTGCCAGCAGCCATGATGTCCTTAGGGGAGATGAGCAGTTCTTC	CASSHDVLRGDEQFF
TRBV9	.	many	TRBJ1-4	TGTGCCAGCAGCCCCCGGACGGGACTTGGTGAAAAACTGTTTTTT	CASSPRTGLGEKLFF
TRBV20-1	.	.	TRBJ1-1	TGCAGTGCTAGAGTGACCGGCGGGGCGCTCACTGAAGCTTTCTTT	CSARVTGGALTEAFF
TRBV20-1	.	many	TRBJ1-6	TGCAGTGCTGCCGGGCAGCAACTCAATTCACCCCTCCACTTT	CSAAGQQLNSPLHF
TRBV12-3/TRBV12-4	.	.	TRBJ1-2	TGTGCCAGCAGACGACAGAGGAACCTTGATGGCTACACCTTC	CASRRQRNLDGYTF
TRBV4-1	TRBD2	many	TRBJ2-7	TGCGCCAGCAGCCGGACTGCAGCGGGAGAGTTTGAGCAGTACTTC	CASSRTAAGEFEQYF
TRBV9	.	many	TRBJ2-3	TGTGCCAGCAGCGTAGGTTCCGATAGCGGCTACACAGATACGCAGTATTTT	CASSVGSDSGYTDTQYF
TRBV27	TRBD1	many	TRBJ1-4	TGTGCCAGCAGTTGGACAGGAGACAATGAAAAACTGTTTTTT	CASSWTGDNEKLFF
TRBV27	.	many	TRBJ2-5	TGTGCCAGCAGTATATCGGACATTCAAGAGACCCAGTACTTC	CASSISDIQETQYF
TRBV6-1	.	many	TRBJ2-2	TGTGCCAGCAGTCGACAGGTCATCACCGGGGAGCTGTTTTTT	CASSRQVITGELFF
TRBV10-3	TRBD1	many	TRBJ1-5	TGTGCCACCGGGACAGATTATAGCAATCAGCCCCAGCATTTT	CATGTDYSNQPQHF
TRBV7-2	.	.	TRBJ2-2	TGTGCCAGCAGCTTAGCCGTGGCCAGTCCCGGGGAGCTGTTTTTT	CASSLAVASPGELFF
TRBV4-3	.	many	TRBJ2-1	TGCGCCAGCAGCCAAGATCGGGGAGAGCAGTTCTTC	CASSQDRGEQFF